The clone carrying this TCR beta chain came up a few times. The CDR3 sequence is 14 residues long. Trimming shortened V by 0 bases and J by 1 base, and 6 bases separated the two germline ends. The germline V gene encodes CDR1 MNHEY and CDR2 SVGAGI. TCRB transcripts that were expressed got sequenced, as all of the isolated RNA had been reverse transcribed. TCRdb keeps only in-frame clones here, not all; method: immunoSEQ multiplex PCR. Seen here are around 340,000 clones, around a fifth observed once, and the top ten hold 0.035% to 0.055%. These data belong to a study of beta chain features in type 1 diabetes. The authors sorted CD4+ naive, central memory, regulatory and stem cell-like memory cells via CD45RO/CCR7/CD25/CD127/CD95/CD27.

Sample: naive CD4+ T cells from blood. The chain uses TRBV6-5 and TRBJ1-1; D unresolved. The receptor was derived from a woman younger than 35 in good health. The CDR3: CASSYSAGNTEAFF. In DNA, the CDR3 is TGTGCCAGCAGTTACTCGGCAGGGAACACTGAAGCTTTCTTT.